The present T cell receptor beta chain was sequenced within a study of PD-L1 blockade in urothelial cancer. Study overall: Prior chemotherapy in patients spanned 0 to 3 regimens. Peripheral blood specimens exhibited a median yield of approximately 140,000 T cells.

Anywhere from 1 to 8 samples came from each patient, spanning pretreatment and on-treatment. The templates were synthetic TCR analogs, and they were spiked into each PCR. Clones were sequenced by immunoSEQ multiplex PCR, and TCRdb holds only the in-frame ones, with some missing. The profile shows more than 70,000 clones, roughly nine tenths of them singletons. This CDR3 is 15 amino acids long. Per germline, CDR1 MNHEY and CDR2 SMNVEV (reference sequence). Germline trimming cut 6 bases from V and 5 bases from J; bases unmatched to any gene: 8. The chain employs TRBV27 and TRBJ2-7, with 12 bases identical to TRBD2. Sample: PBMCs, taken around atezolizumab (anti-PD-L1) treatment. This receptor was taken from a man aged 55-75 years with urothelial cancer. The CDR3 DNA follows: TGTGCCAGCAGCCCCCTAGCGGGAGGGCCCCACGAGCAGTACTTC. Its translation: CASSPLAGGPHEQYF.